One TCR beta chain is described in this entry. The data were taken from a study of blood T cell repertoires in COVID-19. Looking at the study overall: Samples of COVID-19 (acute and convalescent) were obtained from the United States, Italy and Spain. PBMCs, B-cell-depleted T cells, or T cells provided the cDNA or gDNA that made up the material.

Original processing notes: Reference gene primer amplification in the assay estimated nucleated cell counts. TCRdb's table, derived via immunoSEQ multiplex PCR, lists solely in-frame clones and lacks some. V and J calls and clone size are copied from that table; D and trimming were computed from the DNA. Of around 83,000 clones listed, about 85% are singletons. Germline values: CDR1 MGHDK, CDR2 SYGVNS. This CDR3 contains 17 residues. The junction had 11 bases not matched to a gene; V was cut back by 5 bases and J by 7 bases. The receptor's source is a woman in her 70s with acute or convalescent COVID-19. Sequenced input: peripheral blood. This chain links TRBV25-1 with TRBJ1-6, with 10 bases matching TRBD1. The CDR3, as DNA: TGTGCCAGCAGTCCCGATACCGGGACAGGGGTCAATTCACCCCTCCACTTT. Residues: CASSPDTGTGVNSPLHF.